A single sample gave rise to the 31 T cell receptor beta chains below, sequenced in a study of blood T cell repertoires in COVID-19. Profiling relied on immunoSEQ multiplex PCR, and the TCRdb table lists in-frame clones only, not all of them. The profile shows 5,500 to 6,000 clones, 70% to 90% of them singletons. Sequencing used peripheral blood. These receptors were taken from a human donor in a cohort sampled during active COVID-19.

The CDR3 sequence: CASSSGGETNYGYTF. The DNA for the CDR3 is TGTGCCAGCAGCTCAGGCGGGGAGACTAACTATGGCTACACCTTC. The chain joins TRBV7-9 to TRBJ1-2; D unclear. Germline-derived CDR1 and CDR2 are SEHNR and FQNEAQ (reference sequence). This CDR3 has 15 residues. Trimming removed 4 bases from V and 0 bases from J, with 12 bases in between. Looking up the rest from reference TRBV7-9 and TRBJ1-2 gives the full variable domain: DTGVSQNPRHKITKRGQNVTFRCDPISEHNRLYWYRQTLGQGPEFLTYFQNEAQLEKSRLLSDRFSAERPKGSFSTLEIQRTEQGDSAMYLCASSSGGETNYGYTFGSGTRLTVV.

The chain joins TRBV13 to TRBJ2-7; D may be TRBD2 (7 bases). Per germline, CDR1 PRHDT and CDR2 FYEKMQ (reference sequence). This CDR3 contains 16 residues. Trimming shortened V by 0 bases and J by 2 bases, and 14 bases separated the two germline ends. The CDR3: CASSLGQAGAAYEQYF. The CDR3 DNA reads as TGTGCCAGCAGCTTAGGCCAGGCGGGGGCCGCCTACGAGCAGTACTTC.

This clone was counted a few times. The chain recombines TRBV15 with TRBJ2-3, with 7 bases aligning to TRBD2. Germline CDR1 and CDR2: LNHNV and YYDKDF (reference sequence). The length of the CDR3 is 14 residues. V dropped 5 bases and J dropped 1; count of bases not matched to a gene: 3. CDR3 bases: TGTGCCACCAGCTTGGCGGGGGGCACAGATACGCAGTATTTT. This gives the protein CATSLAGGTDTQYF.

This chain joins TRBV5-1 and TRBJ2-7; 7 nucleotides line up with TRBD1. The germline CDR1 and CDR2 sequences are SGHRS and YFSETQ. CDR3 size: 14 residues. V shed 4 bases and J 1 base; nucleotides not matched to a gene: 5. DNA of the CDR3: TGCGCCAGCAGCACCCAGACAGGGTCCTACGAGCAGTACTTC. Translation: CASSTQTGSYEQYF. Full variable domain (outside the CDR3, taken from reference TRBV5-1 and TRBJ2-7): KAGVTQTPRYLIKTRGQQVTLSCSPISGHRSVSWYQQTPGQGLQFLFEYFSETQRNKGNFPGRFSGRQFSNSRSEMNVSTLELGDSALYLCASSTQTGSYEQYFGPGTRLTVT.

J is TRBJ2-7 and V is TRBV3-1 (or the pseudogene TRBV3-2), with D unclear. Trimming cost V 3 bases and J 2 bases, with 8 bases left between them. This CDR3 spans 13 amino acids. From germline, CDR1 is LGHDT and CDR2 YNNKEL (reference sequence). For the CDR3, the DNA is TGTGCCAGCAGCCAGGGCACAGCCTACGAGCAGTACTTC. It encodes CASSQGTAYEQYF.

The V call is TRBV7-8, the J call TRBJ2-7; TRBD1 matches at 7 bases. V lost 5 bases to trimming and J lost 6 bases; unmatched junction nucleotides: 10. Germline values: CDR1 SGHVS, CDR2 FQNEAQ. The CDR3 has 14 residues. CDR3 sequence (DNA): TGTGCCAGCAGCCCCGTGGGACAGCCTCCCGAGCAGTACTTC. This gives the protein CASSPVGQPPEQYF.

This clone occurred a few times. CDR3 loop: CASSDRDRGLEKLFF. The CDR3 nucleotides read TGCGCCAGCAGCGACCGGGACAGGGGATTAGAAAAACTGTTTTTT. The chain has TRBV5-1 and TRBJ1-4; 10 positions match TRBD1. V lost 4 bases, J lost 8 bases, and 8 bases stayed unmatched. The CDR3 loop spans 15 amino acids. The V gene's germline CDR1 is SGHRS and CDR2 YFSETQ. Complete variable domain (other parts from reference TRBV5-1 and TRBJ1-4): KAGVTQTPRYLIKTRGQQVTLSCSPISGHRSVSWYQQTPGQGLQFLFEYFSETQRNKGNFPGRFSGRQFSNSRSEMNVSTLELGDSALYLCASSDRDRGLEKLFFGSGTQLSVL.

The chain couples TRBV4-1 to TRBJ2-7, with 8 bases that match TRBD1. Germline CDR1 MGHRA, CDR2 YSYEKL. Unmatched junction bases numbered 10, after V lost 4 bases and J lost 2 bases. This CDR3 is built from 16 residues. The CDR3 DNA reads as TGCGCCAGCAGCCCTGTAGGACAGGGCATAACCTACGAGCAGTACTTC. Protein: CASSPVGQGITYEQYF.

The V call is TRBV18, the J call TRBJ2-2, with 11 bases lining up with TRBD1. Unmatched junction bases numbered 7, after V lost 6 bases and J lost 7 bases. Germline assignment: CDR1 KGHSH and CDR2 LQKENI. The CDR3 covers 15 residues. The CDR3 spells CASSRGQGAFGELFF. CDR3 DNA sequence: TGTGCCAGCTCCCGAGGACAGGGGGCGTTCGGGGAGCTGTTTTTT. Together with reference TRBV18 and TRBJ2-2, the CDR3 gives the full variable domain: NAGVMQNPRHLVRRRGQEARLRCSPMKGHSHVYWYRQLPEEGLKFMVYLQKENIIDESGMPKERFSAEFPKEGPSILRIQQVVRGDSAAYFCASSRGQGAFGELFFGEGSRLTVL.

The J gene is TRBJ1-5, the V gene TRBV16; D is undetermined. The germline V gene has CDR1 KGHSY and CDR2 FQNENV. V dropped 4 bases and J dropped 4 bases, with 11 bases sitting between them. The CDR3 sequence is 14 residues long. In DNA, the CDR3 is TGTGCCAGCAGCCGACACCCAGCTAATCAGCCCCAGCATTTT. Translation gives CASSRHPANQPQHF.

The chain couples TRBV9 to TRBJ1-2; 7 bases are shared with TRBD1. The ends lost 7 bases at V and 7 bases at J; junction bases unmatched: 10. The CDR3 extends over 13 amino acids. CDR1 is SGDLS and CDR2 is YYNGEE in the germline V gene. The CDR3 DNA is TGTGCCAGCTCACCGGGGCAGGGGGGTGGCTACACCTTC. It yields the protein CASSPGQGGGYTF.

The chain's CDR3 is CASSLAGPETQYF. The CDR3 coding sequence is TGTGCCAGCAGCTTGGCGGGGCCCGAGACCCAGTACTTC. The chain links TRBV7-8 to TRBJ2-5, with D maybe TRBD2 (6 bases). V lost 3 bases and J lost 5, with 10 bases in between. This CDR3 is 13 amino acids long. Germline assignment: CDR1 SGHVS and CDR2 FQNEAQ.

This clone came up once. The CDR3 protein is CSVEDLSGAYTEAFF. CDR3 sequence (DNA): TGCAGCGTTGAAGATCTGTCAGGGGCATACACTGAAGCTTTCTTT. The V gene is TRBV29-1, the J gene TRBJ1-1, with D possibly TRBD1 on 6 matching bases. The CDR3 totals 15 residues. Deletions cut 0 bases from V and 3 bases from J, with 14 bases between. The germline V gene encodes CDR1 SQVTM and CDR2 ANQGSEA.

CDR3 DNA sequence: TGTGCCAGCAGCCAGTCCTCTACCCCGTTGACAGGGGGAAAACTGTTTTTT. Amino acids: CASSQSSTPLTGGKLFF. The chain is built from TRBV3-1 (or the pseudogene TRBV3-2) and TRBJ1-4; 9 nucleotides match TRBD1. The CDR3 consists of 17 residues. Germline V gives CDR1 LGHDT, CDR2 YNNKEL (reference sequence). J lost 10 bases, V lost 3 bases, and 15 bases had no gene match.

Remarks on this clone: This may be a read error, as it is one base from a much larger clone. Other DNA sequences from this sample encode an identical CDR3 as well. The chain employs TRBV5-1 and TRBJ1-2, with a tentative D call TRBD1 (6 bases). This CDR3 is 16 amino acids long. CDR1 is SGHRS and CDR2 is YFSETQ in the germline V gene. The CDR3 is CASSLGTLLRDNGYTF. CDR3 DNA sequence: TGTGCCAGCAGTCTCGGGACACTCCTTAGGGACAATGGCTACACCTTC.

The J gene is TRBJ1-2, the V gene TRBV5-4, with D possibly TRBD1 on 6 matching bases. The CDR3 is 15 amino acids. Germline V gene lookup returns CDR1 SGHNT and CDR2 YYREEE (reference sequence). Trimming removed 4 bases at V and 4 bases at J, with 17 bases between. Here the CDR3 reads CASSLGVGGVYGYTF. The CDR3 DNA is TGTGCCAGCAGCCTGGGGGTAGGGGGAGTCTATGGCTACACCTTC.

This chain links TRBV29-1 with TRBJ2-4; the match to TRBD1 covers 7 bases. The CDR3 is 13 residues long. The trim removed 7 bases at V and 1 base at J, leaving 4 bases unmatched. Germline V gene lookup returns CDR1 SQVTM and CDR2 ANQGSEA. The CDR3 DNA is TGCAGCGCGGAACAGGGGGCCAAAAACATTCAGTACTTC. Its protein is CSAEQGAKNIQYF.

The chain joins TRBV7-9 to TRBJ2-1; 15 bases are shared with TRBD2. Trimming took 1 base from V and 5 from J; bases not matched to a gene: 3. CDR1 and CDR2 (germline): SEHNR, FQNEAQ (reference sequence). This CDR3 region has 17 residues. CDR3 nucleotide sequence: TGTGCCAGCAGCTTAGGGCGGACTAGCGGGGGGGACAATGAGCAGTTCTTC. Translation gives CASSLGRTSGGDNEQFF.

This chain links TRBV5-3 with TRBJ2-5; no clear D gene. TRBV5-3 is an open reading frame, and its role is uncertain. The germline V and J ends were trimmed by 10 bases and 0 bases, with 22 bases remaining between them. This CDR3 is built from 16 residues. CDR3 sequence (DNA): TGTGCCCTAAGGCGTGGGCCGAACCTAAACCAAGAGACCCAGTACTTC. Residues: CALRRGPNLNQETQYF.

V and J are TRBV7-3 and TRBJ1-2; D remains ambiguous. V lost 3 bases and J 4 bases, leaving 12 bases between the germline ends. The CDR3 is 14 residues long. Germline V gene lookup returns CDR1 SGHTA and CDR2 FQGTGA. This CDR3 is CASSLRPGGYGYTF. CDR3 sequence (DNA): TGTGCCAGCAGCTTGAGACCGGGTGGCTATGGCTACACCTTC.

The chain employs TRBV5-1 and TRBJ2-6; TRBD2 aligns across 10 bases. This CDR3 comprises 18 residues. The junction had 5 bases not matched to a gene; V was cut back by 2 bases and J by 0 bases. Germline assignment: CDR1 SGHRS and CDR2 YFSETQ. The CDR3 bases are TGCGCCAGCAGCTTACTAGCGGGGTCCTTCTCTGGGGCCAACGTCCTGACTTTC. Its protein is CASSLLAGSFSGANVLTF.

The chain has TRBV15 and TRBJ2-3, with a weak D call TRBD2 (6 bases). Trimming took 0 bases from V and 1 from J, leaving 20 bases between them. The CDR3 extends over 19 amino acids. Per germline, CDR1 LNHNV and CDR2 YYDKDF (reference sequence). The chain's CDR3 is CATSRDEVVGGFGTDTQYF. CDR3 coding DNA: TGTGCCACCAGCAGAGATGAAGTAGTGGGGGGTTTCGGCACAGATACGCAGTATTTT.

There are a few counts of this clone. The gene calls are TRBV11-3 and TRBJ2-1; D is possibly TRBD1 (6 bases). V lost 5 bases and J lost 0, with 14 bases in between. The CDR3 runs to 16 residues. Germline CDR1 and CDR2: SGHNT and YENEEA. DNA for the CDR3: TGTGCCAGCAGCATCCGGACAGAGAGCTCCTACAATGAGCAGTTCTTC. Residues: CASSIRTESSYNEQFF.

This clone was counted between two and nine times. The chain combines TRBV18 with TRBJ1-2; D gene unclear. V lost 2 bases and J lost 2, with 9 bases in between. Germline assignment: CDR1 KGHSH and CDR2 LQKENI. There are 14 residues in the CDR3. The CDR3: CASSPTVANYGYTF. In DNA form, the CDR3 reads TGTGCCAGCTCACCAACCGTAGCCAACTATGGCTACACCTTC.

This clone was detected only a few times. This chain links TRBV5-1 with TRBJ2-5; D perhaps matches TRBD2 (7 bases). Germline V gene data show CDR1 as SGHRS and CDR2 as YFSETQ. The CDR3 is 15 residues long. Trimming cost V 0 bases and J 1 base, with 10 bases left between them. CDR3 nucleotides: TGCGCCAGCAGCTTGGCCGGGGGGCCCCAAGAGACCCAGTACTTC. It encodes CASSLAGGPQETQYF.

Written as DNA, the CDR3 is TGTGCCAGCAGTTTTGCCGGGACAGGGGGTTTTGGGCAGTTCTTC. Its protein is CASSFAGTGGFGQFF. The chain has TRBV7-9 and TRBJ2-1; 11 bases are shared with TRBD1. CDR1 is SEHNR, CDR2 FQNEAQ, per germline (reference sequence). V lost 6 bases and J lost 12; bases outside the gene matches: 13. The CDR3 totals 15 residues.

The V call is TRBV6-5, the J call TRBJ2-7, with D perhaps matching TRBD2 (6 bases). The CDR3 runs 13 residues. The germline V and J ends were trimmed by 2 bases and 4 bases, with 9 bases remaining between them. The V gene's germline CDR1 is MNHEY and CDR2 SVGAGI. CDR3 residues: CASSYRDLYEQYF. The CDR3 DNA reads TGTGCCAGCAGTTACCGGGACTTATACGAGCAGTACTTC.

The chain has TRBV30 and TRBJ2-3; TRBD2 aligns across 9 bases. The CDR3 extends over 13 amino acids. V was clipped by 2 bases and J by 8 bases; unmatched bases: 5. Germline CDR1 reads GTSNPN; CDR2 reads SVGIG (reference sequence). The CDR3 sequence: CAWSPGGGGTQYF. CDR3 nucleotides: TGTGCCTGGAGTCCCGGCGGGGGGGGTACGCAGTATTTT.

The rearrangement links TRBV10-3 to TRBJ1-2; perhaps TRBD1 as D (5 bases). The CDR3 covers 12 residues. The germline V and J ends were trimmed by 6 bases and 8 bases, with 13 bases remaining between them. Germline V gives CDR1 ENHRY, CDR2 SYGVKD. The CDR3 sequence: CAIREGQSGYTF. The DNA of the CDR3 is TGTGCCATCAGGGAGGGGCAAAGCGGCTACACCTTC.

A note on this clone: The sample carries other DNA sequences with the same CDR3. The chain employs TRBV2 and TRBJ2-1; 7 bases agree with TRBD1. The length of the CDR3 is 14 residues. Germline V gene sequence: CDR1 SNHLY, CDR2 FYNNEI. With 5 bases clipped from V and 2 bases from J, the junction kept 3 bases outside the gene matches. CDR3 sequence reads: CASSRQGPYNEQFF. CDR3 DNA: TGTGCCAGCAGTCGACAGGGTCCCTACAATGAGCAGTTCTTC.

This clone has only one observation. J is TRBJ2-7 and V is TRBV6-5; 7 positions agree with TRBD1. Germline CDR1 is MNHEY and CDR2 is SVGAGI. This CDR3 is built from 14 residues. V was clipped by 7 bases and J by 1 base; unmatched bases: 7. CDR3 DNA sequence: TGTGCCAGCATCGCCCCAGGGGGATCCTACGAGCAGTACTTC. Protein product: CASIAPGGSYEQYF.